This entry concerns a single TCR beta chain. Its antigen remains unidentified. Within one base of it there is no much larger clone, and no base qualities were kept. This entry comes from a study of T-cell reconstitution after alpha-beta-depleted transplantation in children (dated by TCRdb to 2016 to 2018). For the study in its entirety: Using TCR repertoire profiling, the study quantitatively followed how T-cell immune reconstitution unfolded in children after TCRalphabeta/CD19-depleted allogeneic hematopoietic cell transplantation. Here is what the overall study found, with its caveats: About two months after transplant, the apparently early recovery of alphabetaT-cell counts reportedly depended on just several hundred clones that had expanded rapidly and came from non-depleted graft cells. Hyperexpanded clone frequencies declined over subsequent months; after one year, T-cell counts and TCRbeta diversity were mostly attributed to newly produced T cells. In some patients, the high TCRbeta diversity seen at day 60 was put down to recipient T cells and intrathymic progenitors that had survived conditioning.

The library was made by PCR. Sequencing was carried out with an Illumina HiSeq 2500. Molecular barcoding was employed in the preparation of TCR libraries, with unique molecular identifiers being used to normalize TCRbeta repertoire quantification. TCRdb handled the public reads itself, with Q25 trimming in fastp and clone calling in MiXCR, and kept productive beta chains. Every entry covers one CDR3 protein and lists the most common genes and DNA from its rows. Counted in this sample were 500,000 to 650,000 distinct CDR3 sequences; roughly an eighth of them appeared once. The top ten clones comprise around 13% of the sample. The treatment or condition label for this specimen denotes: allogeneic hematopoietic cell transplantation with graft depleted of TCRalphabeta T cells and CD19 B cells. The transplant recipients were children given TCRalphabeta/CD19-depleted allogeneic hematopoietic cell grafts.

According to the germline V gene, CDR1 reads SQVTM and CDR2 reads ANQGSEA. For this chain, trimming is 7 bases at the V end and 7 bases at the J end, and the number of junction bases without a gene match is 9. Spanning cysteine to phenylalanine, the CDR3 consists of 13 amino acids. The sequence is cut down to CDR3 DNA, 39 bases in frame from base 1. The specimen was PBMCs, mostly from graft donor cells, collected 180 days after TCRalphabeta/CD19-depleted stem cell transplant. The V and J genes are TRBV29-1 and TRBJ1-2; TRBD1 agrees with 10 junctional bases. This clonotype originated in a female patient between 2 and 15 years old who had a stem cell transplant for aplastic anemia, so the T cells may come from the graft donor. CDR3 region: CSDGGTGVVGYTF. The nucleotides are TGCAGCGATGGCGGGACAGGGGTCGTTGGCTACACCTTC.